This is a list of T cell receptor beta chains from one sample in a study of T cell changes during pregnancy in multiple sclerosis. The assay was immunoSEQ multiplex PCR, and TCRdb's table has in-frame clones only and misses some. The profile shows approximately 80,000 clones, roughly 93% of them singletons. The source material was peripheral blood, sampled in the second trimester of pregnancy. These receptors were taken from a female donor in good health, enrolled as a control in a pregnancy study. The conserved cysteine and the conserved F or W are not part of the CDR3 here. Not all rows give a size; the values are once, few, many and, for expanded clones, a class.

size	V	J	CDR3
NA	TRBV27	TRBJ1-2	ASSFGQAYGYT
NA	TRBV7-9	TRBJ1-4	ASSTDRGDEKLF
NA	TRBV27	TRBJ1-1	ASSHGGAEAF
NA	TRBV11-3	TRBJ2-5	ASTSGGLAGFGKETQY
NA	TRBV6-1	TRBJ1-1	ASSLRRNTEAF
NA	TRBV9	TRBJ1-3	ASSVGDQGLFSGNTIY
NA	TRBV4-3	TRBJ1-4	ASSQELPTTGDGEKLF
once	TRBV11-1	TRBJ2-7	ASSPGQGGSYEQY
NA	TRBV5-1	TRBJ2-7	ASSLEDSSYEQY
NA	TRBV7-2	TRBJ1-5	ASSLAPRNQPQH
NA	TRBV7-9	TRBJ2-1	ASSARQRPYNEQF
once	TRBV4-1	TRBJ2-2	ASSQASGTSGGPNTGELF
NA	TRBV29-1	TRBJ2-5	SVDGLREPQETQY
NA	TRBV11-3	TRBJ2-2	ASSLLQGITGELF
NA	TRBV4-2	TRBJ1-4	ASSQKTGGLALSEKLF
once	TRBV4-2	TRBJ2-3	ASSPRLAGGYNTDTQY
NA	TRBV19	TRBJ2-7	ASSTTDRAFYEQY
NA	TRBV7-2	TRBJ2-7	ASSTRGGQYEQY
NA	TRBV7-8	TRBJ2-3	ASSSGTSPLTDTQY
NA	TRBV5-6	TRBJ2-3	ASSLASGYQDTQY
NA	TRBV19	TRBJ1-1	ASSEVPGGLMNTEAF
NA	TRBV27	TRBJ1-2	ASSLGRGLYGYT
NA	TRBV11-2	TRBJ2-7	ASSLERGLEQY
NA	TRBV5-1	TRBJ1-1	ASSKQGLNTEAF
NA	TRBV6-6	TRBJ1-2	ASTPDSTHGYT
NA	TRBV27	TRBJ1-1	ASSSILGTGGPTEAF
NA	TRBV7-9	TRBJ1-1	ASSLGAGNTEAF
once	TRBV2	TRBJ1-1	ASSEVYNTEAF
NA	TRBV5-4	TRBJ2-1	ASSSTRTSGVDEQF
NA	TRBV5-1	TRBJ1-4	ASSGGTLANEKLF
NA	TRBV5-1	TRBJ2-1	ASSPPRGSSYNEQF
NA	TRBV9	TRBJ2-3	ASSVTSGNTDTQY
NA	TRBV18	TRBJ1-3	ASSRGTGSSGNTIY
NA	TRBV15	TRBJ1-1	ATSRGWGLLTEAF
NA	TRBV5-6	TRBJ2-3	ASSWGDSGPNTDTQY
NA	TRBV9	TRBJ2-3	ASSFRQGVSTDTQY
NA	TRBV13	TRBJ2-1	ASSLQGNEQF
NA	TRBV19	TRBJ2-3	ASSIYEGAGDTQY
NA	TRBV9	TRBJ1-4	ASSVGQGAEKLF
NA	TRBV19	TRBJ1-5	ASSQGQGYSNQPQH
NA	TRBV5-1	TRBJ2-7	ASSLPEAYEQY
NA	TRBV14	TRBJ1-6	ASSQLDKTDSPLH
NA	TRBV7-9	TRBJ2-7	ASSLASAGDSYEQY
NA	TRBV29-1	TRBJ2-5	SVEDPMASGEQETQY
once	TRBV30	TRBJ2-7	AWSVPRSSYEQY
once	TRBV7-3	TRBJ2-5	ASSLRTGLAGETQY
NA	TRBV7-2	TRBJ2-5	ASSKSGVQETQY
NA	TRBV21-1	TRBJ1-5	ASSKCSQSHQPQH
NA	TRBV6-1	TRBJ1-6	ASSEADRDSPLH
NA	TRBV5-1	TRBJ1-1	ASKQREARNTEAF
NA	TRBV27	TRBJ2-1	ASSFGALHRGEQF
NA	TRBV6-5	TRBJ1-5	ASSYGQGGNQPQH
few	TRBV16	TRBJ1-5	ASSQSAGPNQPQH
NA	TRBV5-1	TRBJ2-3	ASSLGQATDTQY
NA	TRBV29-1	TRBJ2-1	SVEGVWVQGDYNEQF
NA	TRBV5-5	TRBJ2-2	ASSLDPGTGDTGELF
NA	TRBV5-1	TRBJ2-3	ASSVPGSTDTQY